The text below deals with one TCR beta chain. Per the authors' pipeline: Researchers report that nucleated cell counts were estimated from reference gene primer amplification. Repertoires were generated with immunoSEQ multiplex PCR, while TCRdb's copy carries only in-frame clones and drops some. The DNA was the basis for D and trimming; V, J and clone size are from that table. This table holds a few hundred thousand clones, around 90% found once. The data were obtained in a study of blood T cell repertoires in COVID-19. Study-wide background: The study drew acute and convalescent COVID-19 samples from the United States, Italy and Spain. The cDNA or gDNA used as material had been derived from T cells, B-cell-depleted T cells, or PBMCs.

The length of the CDR3 is 15 residues. With V trimmed by 4 bases and J by 4 bases, 10 bases remained unmatched. Germline V gives CDR1 GTSNPN, CDR2 SVGIG (reference sequence). The TCR comes from a man aged 50 or older with active or convalescent COVID-19. Sequenced input: peripheral blood. This chain connects TRBV30 to TRBJ1-5; 7 nucleotides align to TRBD1. The CDR3 sequence: CAWTPSDRVNQPQHF. The CDR3 DNA reads TGTGCCTGGACCCCCTCCGACAGGGTAAATCAGCCCCAGCATTTT.